The 24 T cell receptor beta chains presented below share a single source sample, sequenced in a study of T cell changes during pregnancy in multiple sclerosis. The repertoire was sequenced with immunoSEQ multiplex PCR; TCRdb's copy has only in-frame clones and lacks some. This sample yields 50,000 to 60,000 clones, of which roughly nine tenths are seen a single time; 0.38% belongs to the top ten. The source material was CD4+ T cells from peripheral blood mononuclear cells, sampled in the third trimester of pregnancy. Receptor source: a female donor with multiple sclerosis, enrolled in a pregnancy study.

The chain couples TRBV4-1 to TRBJ2-7, with TRBD2 matching 10 bases. J was trimmed by 0 bases and V by 1 base; bases with no gene match: 9. The CDR3 loop spans 18 amino acids. In germline, CDR1 is MGHRA, CDR2 YSYEKL. This CDR3 reads CASSQGDTAGGLSYEQYF. Written as DNA, the CDR3 is TGCGCCAGCAGCCAAGGGGATACAGCGGGGGGGCTCTCCTACGAGCAGTACTTC.

This chain links TRBV7-9 with TRBJ2-7, with 8 bases that match TRBD2. V trimming: 4 bases; J trimming: 3 bases; junction bases outside the gene matches: 8. This CDR3 spans 15 amino acids. Germline V gene lookup returns CDR1 SEHNR and CDR2 FQNEAQ (reference sequence). CDR3 protein: CASSSRGLAVYEQYF. In DNA, the CDR3 is TGTGCCAGCAGCTCCAGAGGACTAGCAGTCTACGAGCAGTACTTC.

The genes are TRBV30 and TRBJ1-4, with D uncertain. V was clipped by 0 bases and J by 10 bases, with 12 bases between them. There are 13 residues in the CDR3. Germline loops: CDR1 GTSNPN, CDR2 SVGIG (reference sequence). CDR3 bases: TGTGCCTGGAGTGTAGGCAGCGTTGGAAAACTGTTTTTT. Its translation: CAWSVGSVGKLFF.

This chain links TRBV6-1 with TRBJ2-4; perhaps TRBD2 as D (5 bases). The CDR3 contains 15 residues. V was shortened by 4 bases and J by 3 bases, with 13 bases between the two germline ends. Germline V lookup: CDR1 MNHNS, CDR2 SASEGT. The chain's CDR3 is CASSGREFDKNIQYF. The CDR3 DNA sequence: TGTGCCAGCAGTGGAAGGGAGTTTGACAAAAACATTCAGTACTTC.

The rearrangement links TRBV19 to TRBJ1-6; D not resolved. V was pared by 5 bases and J by 4 bases, with 12 bases between. The germline CDR1 and CDR2 sequences are LNHDA and SQIVND (reference sequence). The CDR3 spans 15 residues. CDR3: CASSPQVEYNSPLHF. DNA for the CDR3: TGTGCCAGTAGTCCCCAGGTCGAGTATAATTCACCCCTCCACTTT.

This sequence joins TRBV30 and TRBJ1-2; no clear D. The CDR3 extends over 12 amino acids. Germline assignment: CDR1 GTSNPN and CDR2 SVGIG (reference sequence). V was pared by 0 bases and J by 6 bases, with 8 bases between. The CDR3 loop is CAWSVQRNGYTF. CDR3 nucleotides: TGTGCCTGGAGTGTACAGAGAAATGGCTACACCTTC.

This chain joins TRBV21-1 and TRBJ1-2; TRBD1 is taken as the D call from the table, unchecked against the DNA. TRBV21-1 is shown as a pseudogene. The CDR3 has 15 residues. CDR3 coding DNA: TGTGCCAGCAGCAAACCAGGCGCACAGTGTCATGGCTACACCTTC. As protein: CASSKPGAQCHGYTF.

This clone was seen just once. This sequence joins TRBV19 and TRBJ1-5, with 9 bases aligning to TRBD1. CDR1 LNHDA and CDR2 SQIVND come from the germline V gene (reference sequence). The junction had 5 bases not matched to a gene; V was cut back by 0 bases and J by 5 bases. The CDR3 runs to 16 residues. CDR3 in DNA: TGTGCCAGTAGTATAGAACTGGACAGGGGAGATCAGCCCCAGCATTTT. Protein product: CASSIELDRGDQPQHF.

This chain's CDR3 is CASSQAGDSDEQFF. The CDR3 coding sequence is TGTGCCAGCAGCCAAGCGGGAGACTCCGATGAGCAGTTCTTC. The V call is TRBV4-2, the J call TRBJ2-1; D possibly corresponds to TRBD2 (6 bases). Germline lookup yields CDR1 LGHNA and CDR2 YNFKEQ. Trimming pared 1 base from V and 8 bases from J, leaving 12 bases between. The CDR3 loop spans 14 amino acids.

This clone appeared once. The chain is built from TRBV5-5 and TRBJ1-6, with no clear D. The CDR3 consists of 15 residues. Trimming pared 0 bases from V and 10 bases from J, leaving 14 bases between. Per germline, CDR1 SGHKS and CDR2 YYEKEE (reference sequence). The CDR3 coding sequence is TGTGCCAGCAGCTTGGATGTAATGGCGGTATCACCCCTCCACTTT. This encodes CASSLDVMAVSPLHF.

The V gene is TRBV14, the J gene TRBJ2-2, with a weak D call TRBD2 (5 bases). The CDR3 has 15 residues. CDR1 SGHDN and CDR2 FVKESK come from the germline V gene. The V end was cut by 1 base, the J end by 4 bases, with 10 bases between. The chain's CDR3 is CASSQVSGFTGELFF. In DNA, the CDR3 is TGTGCCAGCAGCCAAGTCTCGGGATTCACCGGGGAGCTGTTTTTT.

The chain uses TRBV18 and TRBJ1-2; tentatively, D is TRBD1 (5 bases). Germline CDR1 KGHSH, CDR2 LQKENI. V lost 2 bases to trimming and J lost 3 bases, with 16 bases between them. This CDR3 contains 16 residues. The CDR3 here is CASSPGAGEVDYGYTF. The DNA for the CDR3 is TGTGCCAGCTCACCAGGGGCAGGTGAAGTCGACTATGGCTACACCTTC.

The chain employs TRBV5-8 and TRBJ1-5; D uncertain. Germline V gene data show CDR1 as SGHTS and CDR2 as YDEGEE. Trimming cost V 7 bases and J 2 bases, with 16 bases left between them. This CDR3 spans 15 amino acids. CDR3 loop: CASLSFGWGNQPQHF. CDR3 nucleotides: TGTGCCAGCCTCTCTTTCGGGTGGGGCAATCAGCCCCAGCATTTT.

This clone came up a few times. The rearrangement links TRBV28 to TRBJ1-2; perhaps TRBD1 as D (5 bases). Deletions cut 5 bases from V and 5 bases from J, with 21 bases between. Germline assignment: CDR1 MDHEN and CDR2 SYDVKM. CDR3 length: 16 amino acids. The CDR3 protein is CASSLNPGRDGYGYTF. In nucleotides, the CDR3 is TGTGCCAGCAGTCTCAATCCGGGCAGGGATGGTTATGGCTACACCTTC.

J is TRBJ1-4 and V is TRBV28; D is undetermined. This CDR3 region has 14 residues. Trimming took off 5 bases at V and 0 bases at J, with 7 bases between the two ends. CDR1 is MDHEN, CDR2 SYDVKM, per germline. CDR3 sequence reads: CASSRTATNEKLFF. The CDR3 DNA reads as TGTGCCAGCAGTCGAACAGCAACTAATGAAAAACTGTTTTTT.

DNA of the CDR3: TGTGCCAGCAGCTTGGGGCCCGGGACTAGCGGGACTTACTACGAGCAGTACTTC. This encodes CASSLGPGTSGTYYEQYF. The chain has TRBV5-5 and TRBJ2-7; TRBD2 agrees at 13 bases. In germline, CDR1 is SGHKS, CDR2 YYEKEE (reference sequence). This CDR3 contains 18 residues. After removal of 0 bases from V and 3 bases from J, the junction contained 9 bases not matched to a gene.

This sequence joins TRBV19 and TRBJ1-4, with unresolved D. V dropped 3 bases and J dropped 7 bases, with 9 bases sitting between them. The CDR3 consists of 13 residues. Germline V gene data show CDR1 as LNHDA and CDR2 as SQIVND (reference sequence). The CDR3 spells CASSIAAGEKLFF. CDR3 nucleotide sequence: TGTGCCAGTAGTATCGCAGCAGGTGAAAAACTGTTTTTT. The full variable domain, rest sourced from reference TRBV19 and TRBJ1-4, is DGGITQSPKYLFRKEGQNVTLSCEQNLNHDAMYWYRQDPGQGLRLIYYSQIVNDFQKGDIAEGYSVSREKKESFPLTVTSAQKNPTAFYLCASSIAAGEKLFFGSGTQLSVL.

V and J are TRBV5-1 and TRBJ2-3, with 13 bases matching TRBD2. This CDR3 contains 16 residues. Germline CDR1 and CDR2: SGHRS and YFSETQ. The J segment lost 0 bases and the V segment lost 7 bases, leaving 5 bases of the junction unmatched. CDR3 bases: TGCGCCAGCGGGACTAGCGGGGCACGAAGCACAGATACGCAGTATTTT. Its protein is CASGTSGARSTDTQYF.

The V call is TRBV7-2, the J call TRBJ2-1; D might be TRBD2 (7 bases). Germline assignment: CDR1 SGHTA and CDR2 FQGNSA. Trimming cost V 8 bases and J 4 bases, with 18 bases left between them. This CDR3 has 15 residues. Written as DNA, the CDR3 is TGTGCCAGCCGTTTACTAGGGGGGGGGTACAATGAGCAGTTCTTC. Amino acids: CASRLLGGGYNEQFF.

The genes are TRBV7-2 and TRBJ1-2, with 10 bases lining up with TRBD1. Unmatched junction bases numbered 8, after V lost 1 base and J lost 12 bases. Germline loops: CDR1 SGHTA, CDR2 FQGNSA. This CDR3 region has 14 residues. CDR3 nucleotide sequence: TGTGCCAGCAGCTTAGTGGTTCGGGGACAGGGGAACACCTTC. Amino acid sequence: CASSLVVRGQGNTF.

This CDR3 is CASSLTFGLAATGELFF. The CDR3, as DNA: TGTGCCAGCAGCTTAACTTTCGGACTAGCCGCCACCGGGGAGCTGTTTTTT. V is TRBV11-2 and J is TRBJ2-2; 8 nucleotides line up with TRBD2. V gave up 2 bases and J gave up 4 bases; unmatched junction bases: 9. CDR1 SGHAT and CDR2 FQNNGV come from the germline V gene. There are 17 residues in the CDR3.

This clone has just one count. This rearrangement joins TRBV19 to TRBJ1-3; 7 bases match TRBD1. In germline, CDR1 is LNHDA, CDR2 SQIVND (reference sequence). V gave up 8 bases and J gave up 0 bases; unmatched junction bases: 16. The CDR3 spans 18 residues. As DNA, the CDR3 is TGTGCCAGTGGGGGTCGTGAAGGGGGCTCGGTCTCTGGAAACACCATATATTTT. It translates to CASGGREGGSVSGNTIYF.

This chain uses TRBV4-2 with TRBJ2-1; tentative D call: TRBD2 (6 bases). The V gene's germline CDR1 is LGHNA and CDR2 YNFKEQ. The V gene lost 0 bases and the J gene lost 10 bases, with 16 bases spanning the gap. The CDR3 is made up of 15 amino acids. The DNA for the CDR3 is TGTGCCAGCAGCCAAGATCTTCTAGCGACGGGCGAGCAGTTCTTC. Translation gives CASSQDLLATGEQFF.

This clone was seen just once. The V call is TRBV7-3, the J call TRBJ2-1, with TRBD2 matching over 7 bases. This CDR3 contains 16 residues. The ends lost 2 bases at V and 6 bases at J; junction bases unmatched: 10. From germline, CDR1 is SGHTA and CDR2 FQGTGA. The CDR3 reads CASSLLWDPGGNEQFF. As DNA, the CDR3 is TGTGCCAGCAGCTTACTGTGGGACCCGGGGGGCAATGAGCAGTTCTTC.